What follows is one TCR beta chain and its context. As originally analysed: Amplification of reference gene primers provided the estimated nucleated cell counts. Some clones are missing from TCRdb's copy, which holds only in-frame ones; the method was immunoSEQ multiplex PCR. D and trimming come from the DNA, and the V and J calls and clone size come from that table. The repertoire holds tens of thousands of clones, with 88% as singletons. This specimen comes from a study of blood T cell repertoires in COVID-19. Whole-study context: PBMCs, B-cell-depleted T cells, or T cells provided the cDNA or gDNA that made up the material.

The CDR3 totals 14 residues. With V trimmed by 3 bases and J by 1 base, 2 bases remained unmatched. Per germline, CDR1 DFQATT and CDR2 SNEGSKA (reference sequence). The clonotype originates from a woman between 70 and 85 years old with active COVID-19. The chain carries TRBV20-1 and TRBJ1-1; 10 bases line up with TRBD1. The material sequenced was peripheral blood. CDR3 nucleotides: TGCAGTGCTAGTAGGACAGGGGGGAACACTGAAGCTTTCTTT. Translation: CSASRTGGNTEAFF.